Following are 24 T cell receptor beta chains from one sample sequenced in a study of blood T cell repertoires in COVID-19. Assay: immunoSEQ multiplex PCR; the TCRdb copy retains only in-frame clones and omits some. Of roughly 300,000 clones in the sample, around 87% were seen once. Sequencing was carried out using peripheral blood. All receptors derive from a woman aged 45-60 years who had recovered from COVID-19.

The chain carries TRBV6-2 or TRBV6-3 and TRBJ1-5; D is possibly TRBD1 (5 bases). This CDR3 region has 12 residues. Germline V gives CDR1 MNHEY, CDR2 SVGEGT. Trimming took off 3 bases at V and 7 bases at J, with 7 bases between the two ends. CDR3 DNA sequence: TGTGCCAGCAGTTATAAGGGGCAGCCCCAGCATTTT. Translated: CASSYKGQPQHF.

The chain is built from TRBV10-3 and TRBJ2-6, with D possibly being TRBD2 (6 bases). CDR3 length equals 15 residues. Trimming cost V 6 bases and J 2 bases, with 11 bases left between them. Germline-derived CDR1 and CDR2 are ENHRY and SYGVKD. Here the CDR3 reads CAISGTDAGANVLTF. CDR3 nucleotides: TGTGCCATCAGCGGGACTGACGCTGGGGCCAACGTCCTGACTTTC.

A few counts support this clone. This chain uses TRBV19 with TRBJ1-4; the D gene is possibly TRBD1 (6 bases). Trimming took off 10 bases at V and 6 bases at J, with 15 bases between the two ends. The germline V gene has CDR1 LNHDA and CDR2 SQIVND (reference sequence). CDR3 length: 13 residues. CDR3 nucleotide sequence: TGTGCCACCACGATCAGGGGTGATGAAAAACTGTTTTTT. Its protein product is CATTIRGDEKLFF. Looking up the rest from reference TRBV19 and TRBJ1-4 gives the full variable domain: DGGITQSPKYLFRKEGQNVTLSCEQNLNHDAMYWYRQDPGQGLRLIYYSQIVNDFQKGDIAEGYSVSREKKESFPLTVTSAQKNPTAFYLCATTIRGDEKLFFGSGTQLSVL.

Of note for this clone: The sample holds other DNA sequences that translate to the same CDR3. The genes are TRBV30 and TRBJ1-1, with D tentatively TRBD1 (6 bases). The CDR3 consists of 13 residues. V shed 0 bases and J shed 4 bases, with 9 bases lying between them. Germline CDR1 and CDR2: GTSNPN and SVGIG (reference sequence). In nucleotides, the CDR3 is TGTGCCTGGAGTGTTGGGGGCGGCACTGAAGCTTTCTTT. Its translation is CAWSVGGGTEAFF.

The gene calls are TRBV19 and TRBJ2-3; maybe TRBD2 (6 bases). In germline, CDR1 is LNHDA, CDR2 SQIVND (reference sequence). The germline V and J ends were trimmed by 5 bases and 6 bases, with 12 bases remaining between them. This CDR3 has 13 amino acids. As DNA, the CDR3 is TGTGCCAGTAGTTTCGGGGGAGCGGATACGCAGTATTTT. This gives the protein CASSFGGADTQYF. Full variable domain (outside the CDR3, taken from reference TRBV19 and TRBJ2-3): DGGITQSPKYLFRKEGQNVTLSCEQNLNHDAMYWYRQDPGQGLRLIYYSQIVNDFQKGDIAEGYSVSREKKESFPLTVTSAQKNPTAFYLCASSFGGADTQYFGPGTRLTVL.

This clone was seen at least ten times. The genes are TRBV5-1 and TRBJ2-5, with D perhaps matching TRBD1 (5 bases). The germline V gene has CDR1 SGHRS and CDR2 YFSETQ. The CDR3 sequence is 15 residues long. V gave up 6 bases and J gave up 6 bases, with 21 bases separating them. CDR3: CASTPQASQVKTQYF. The CDR3 DNA reads TGCGCCAGCACTCCACAGGCCTCTCAAGTTAAGACCCAGTACTTC.

For this clone: An end of the junction does not agree with germline; a read error may underlie this. The sample carries other DNA sequences with the same CDR3. This chain joins TRBV6-5 and TRBJ2-7, with 7 positions matching TRBD2. Germline CDR1 reads MNHEY; CDR2 reads SVGAGI. The CDR3 spans 15 residues. CDR3 bases: TGTGCCAGCAGTTACTCGGGGTTAGCGGGTTACGAACAGTACTTC. This sequence encodes CASSYSGLAGYEQYF.

This chain links TRBV7-2 with TRBJ1-6, with D uncertain. The V gene lost 1 base and the J gene lost 9 bases, with 7 bases spanning the gap. This CDR3 is built from 13 residues. In germline, CDR1 is SGHTA, CDR2 FQGNSA. CDR3 bases: TGTGCCAGCAGCTTAGATTGGAGTTCACCCCTCCACTTT. Protein product: CASSLDWSSPLHF. Looking up the rest from reference TRBV7-2 and TRBJ1-6 gives the full variable domain: GAGVSQSPSNKVTEKGKDVELRCDPISGHTALYWYRQSLGQGLEFLIYFQGNSAPDKSGLPSDRFSAERTGGSVSTLTIQRTQQEDSAVYLCASSLDWSSPLHFGNGTRLTVT.

The chain recombines TRBV5-6 with TRBJ1-2; 9 positions agree with TRBD1. The CDR3 has 15 amino acids. J lost 9 bases, V lost 0 bases, and 9 bases had no gene match. Per the germline V gene, CDR1 is SGHDT and CDR2 is YYEEEE. Here the CDR3 reads CASSLAPGTGFSYTF. In nucleotides, the CDR3 is TGTGCCAGCAGCTTGGCCCCCGGGACAGGGTTCAGCTACACCTTC. Full variable domain (remainder filled in from reference TRBV5-6 and TRBJ1-2): DAGVTQSPTHLIKTRGQQVTLRCSPKSGHDTVSWYQQALGQGPQFIFQYYEEEERQRGNFPDRFSGHQFPNYSSELNVNALLLGDSALYLCASSLAPGTGFSYTFGSGTRLTVV.

The chain combines TRBV3-1 (or the pseudogene TRBV3-2) with TRBJ1-6; D is possibly TRBD1 (6 bases). V lost 0 bases and J 9 bases, leaving 12 bases between the germline ends. The CDR3 covers 15 residues. Germline V gene data show CDR1 as LGHDT and CDR2 as YNNKEL (reference sequence). For the CDR3, the DNA is TGTGCCAGCAGCCAAGATCTACTGGGGGCTTCACCCCTCCACTTT. It specifies CASSQDLLGASPLHF.

The genes are TRBV30 and TRBJ1-2, with TRBD1 matching 7 bases. V trimming: 4 bases; J trimming: 6 bases; junction bases outside the gene matches: 8. The germline V gene has CDR1 GTSNPN and CDR2 SVGIG (reference sequence). The CDR3 contains 13 residues. The CDR3 region is CAWMTGRMDGYTF. The DNA of the CDR3 is TGTGCCTGGATGACAGGGAGAATGGATGGCTACACCTTC.

The chain uses TRBV5-1 and TRBJ2-7, with TRBD2 matching over 7 bases. The germline gives CDR1 SGHRS, CDR2 YFSETQ. The CDR3 is 13 residues long. V lost 0 bases and J lost 5; bases outside the gene matches: 2. The CDR3: CASSLVAGDEQYF. CDR3 in DNA: TGCGCCAGCAGCTTGGTGGCGGGGGACGAGCAGTACTTC.

The chain links TRBV11-2 to TRBJ2-7; 7 nucleotides align to TRBD2. Germline V CDR1 and CDR2: SGHAT, FQNNGV. The CDR3 length is 15 residues. Losses at the gene ends were 5 bases for V and 6 bases for J; bases not matched to a gene: 13. CDR3 bases: TGTGCCAGCAGCCCCGCAAGCTGGGAGGGTCCCGAGCAGTACTTC. It specifies CASSPASWEGPEQYF.

In this sample, this clone turned up once. The chain combines TRBV3-1 (or the pseudogene TRBV3-2) with TRBJ2-7, with TRBD1 identical over 8 bases. The CDR3 is 13 residues long. V gave up 4 bases and J gave up 5 bases; unmatched junction bases: 4. Germline-derived CDR1 and CDR2 are LGHDT and YNNKEL (reference sequence). This chain's CDR3 is CASSLRGQDEQYF. The CDR3 nucleotides read TGTGCCAGCAGCCTCCGGGGACAGGACGAGCAGTACTTC.

Here the CDR3 reads CASSVLGDTEAFF. In nucleotides, the CDR3 is TGCGCCAGCAGTGTTCTCGGAGACACTGAAGCTTTCTTT. The chain couples TRBV10-2 to TRBJ1-1; D is unclear. V gave up 4 bases and J gave up 3 bases, with 9 bases separating them. CDR1 is WSHSY, CDR2 SAAADI, per germline. There are 13 residues in the CDR3.

The V gene is TRBV6-5, the J gene TRBJ2-7; 7 positions agree with TRBD1. The CDR3 covers 14 residues. Germline loops: CDR1 MNHEY, CDR2 SVGAGI. V gave up 7 bases and J gave up 0 bases; unmatched junction bases: 6. CDR3 bases: TGTGCCAGCATCCAGGGGGACCTCTCCTACGAGCAGTACTTC. Protein sequence: CASIQGDLSYEQYF.

The chain links TRBV27 to TRBJ2-7, with D tentatively TRBD1 (5 bases). Trimming took 3 bases from V and 1 from J, leaving 16 bases between them. Germline V lookup: CDR1 MNHEY, CDR2 SMNVEV (reference sequence). The CDR3 has 16 amino acids. The CDR3 reads CASSLLSATDSYEQYF. DNA for the CDR3: TGTGCCAGCAGTTTGTTGAGCGCGACAGATTCCTACGAGCAGTACTTC.

The chain uses TRBV10-3 and TRBJ1-2; 8 positions match TRBD1. V dropped 3 bases and J dropped 5; count of bases not matched to a gene: 5. Germline-derived CDR1 and CDR2 are ENHRY and SYGVKD. The CDR3 consists of 14 residues. In DNA form, the CDR3 reads TGTGCCATCAGTGAAGGGACAGGAGCGTATGGCTACACCTTC. This sequence encodes CAISEGTGAYGYTF.

There are a few counts of this clone. The chain couples TRBV19 to TRBJ1-5; TRBD1 matches 7 bases. CDR1 is LNHDA, CDR2 SQIVND, per germline (reference sequence). V dropped 5 bases and J dropped 7; count of bases not matched to a gene: 5. The CDR3 loop spans 13 amino acids. The CDR3 DNA sequence: TGTGCCAGTAGTTACAGGGGCGGCCAGCCCCAGCATTTT. Translation gives CASSYRGGQPQHF.

In its sample, this clone ranks as medium-sized. The CDR3 region is CASSLAGPGANYGYTF. The CDR3 DNA reads TGTGCCAGCAGCTTGGCCGGTCCAGGGGCTAACTATGGCTACACCTTC. The J gene is TRBJ1-2, the V gene TRBV5-4; D perhaps matches TRBD1 (6 bases). Germline V CDR1 and CDR2: SGHNT, YYREEE (reference sequence). This CDR3 has 16 residues. Trimming removed 0 bases at V and 0 bases at J, with 12 bases between. Complete variable domain (other parts from reference TRBV5-4 and TRBJ1-2): ETGVTQSPTHLIKTRGQQVTLRCSSQSGHNTVSWYQQALGQGPQFIFQYYREEENGRGNFPPRFSGLQFPNYSSELNVNALELDDSALYLCASSLAGPGANYGYTFGSGTRLTVV.

This rearrangement joins TRBV7-6 to TRBJ1-5, with 7 bases aligning to TRBD1. Germline V gives CDR1 SGHVS, CDR2 FNYEAQ. V gave up 8 bases and J gave up 4 bases; unmatched junction bases: 11. The CDR3 contains 15 residues. CDR3 protein: CASGPTGNPNQPQHF. The CDR3 DNA reads as TGTGCCAGCGGCCCGACAGGGAACCCGAATCAGCCCCAGCATTTT. The complete variable domain, with remaining parts taken from reference TRBV7-6 and TRBJ1-5, reads GAGVSQSPRYKVTKRGQDVALRCDPISGHVSLYWYRQALGQGPEFLTYFNYEAQQDKSGLPNDRFSAERPEGSISTLTIQRTEQRDSAMYRCASGPTGNPNQPQHFGDGTRLSIL.

This clone was observed a single time. CDR3 protein: CASSRTGGLVEAFF. CDR3 nucleotides: TGTGCCAGCAGCAGGACAGGGGGCCTAGTTGAAGCTTTCTTT. This chain links TRBV5-4 with TRBJ1-1; 11 nucleotides align to TRBD1. The germline CDR1 and CDR2 sequences are SGHNT and YYREEE (reference sequence). With V trimmed by 4 bases and J by 7 bases, 6 bases remained unmatched. The CDR3 has 14 residues.

This chain's CDR3 is CASQQFLGLGTGHNSPLHF. Here the CDR3 DNA reads TGTGCCAGCCAGCAGTTTTTGGGTCTAGGGACAGGACATAATTCACCCCTCCACTTT. The chain is built from TRBV27 and TRBJ1-6; TRBD1 aligns across 8 bases. The CDR3 totals 19 residues. Losses at the gene ends were 8 bases for V and 5 bases for J; bases not matched to a gene: 20. Germline CDR1 and CDR2: MNHEY and SMNVEV (reference sequence).

The rearrangement joins TRBV19 to TRBJ2-7; D is possibly TRBD1 (6 bases). V shed 1 base and J shed 2 bases, with 15 bases lying between them. Germline V gene lookup returns CDR1 LNHDA and CDR2 SQIVND (reference sequence). The CDR3 loop spans 16 amino acids. This CDR3 is CASSIGGQLPPYEQYF. CDR3 nucleotides: TGTGCCAGTAGTATAGGGGGGCAGTTACCCCCCTACGAGCAGTACTTC.